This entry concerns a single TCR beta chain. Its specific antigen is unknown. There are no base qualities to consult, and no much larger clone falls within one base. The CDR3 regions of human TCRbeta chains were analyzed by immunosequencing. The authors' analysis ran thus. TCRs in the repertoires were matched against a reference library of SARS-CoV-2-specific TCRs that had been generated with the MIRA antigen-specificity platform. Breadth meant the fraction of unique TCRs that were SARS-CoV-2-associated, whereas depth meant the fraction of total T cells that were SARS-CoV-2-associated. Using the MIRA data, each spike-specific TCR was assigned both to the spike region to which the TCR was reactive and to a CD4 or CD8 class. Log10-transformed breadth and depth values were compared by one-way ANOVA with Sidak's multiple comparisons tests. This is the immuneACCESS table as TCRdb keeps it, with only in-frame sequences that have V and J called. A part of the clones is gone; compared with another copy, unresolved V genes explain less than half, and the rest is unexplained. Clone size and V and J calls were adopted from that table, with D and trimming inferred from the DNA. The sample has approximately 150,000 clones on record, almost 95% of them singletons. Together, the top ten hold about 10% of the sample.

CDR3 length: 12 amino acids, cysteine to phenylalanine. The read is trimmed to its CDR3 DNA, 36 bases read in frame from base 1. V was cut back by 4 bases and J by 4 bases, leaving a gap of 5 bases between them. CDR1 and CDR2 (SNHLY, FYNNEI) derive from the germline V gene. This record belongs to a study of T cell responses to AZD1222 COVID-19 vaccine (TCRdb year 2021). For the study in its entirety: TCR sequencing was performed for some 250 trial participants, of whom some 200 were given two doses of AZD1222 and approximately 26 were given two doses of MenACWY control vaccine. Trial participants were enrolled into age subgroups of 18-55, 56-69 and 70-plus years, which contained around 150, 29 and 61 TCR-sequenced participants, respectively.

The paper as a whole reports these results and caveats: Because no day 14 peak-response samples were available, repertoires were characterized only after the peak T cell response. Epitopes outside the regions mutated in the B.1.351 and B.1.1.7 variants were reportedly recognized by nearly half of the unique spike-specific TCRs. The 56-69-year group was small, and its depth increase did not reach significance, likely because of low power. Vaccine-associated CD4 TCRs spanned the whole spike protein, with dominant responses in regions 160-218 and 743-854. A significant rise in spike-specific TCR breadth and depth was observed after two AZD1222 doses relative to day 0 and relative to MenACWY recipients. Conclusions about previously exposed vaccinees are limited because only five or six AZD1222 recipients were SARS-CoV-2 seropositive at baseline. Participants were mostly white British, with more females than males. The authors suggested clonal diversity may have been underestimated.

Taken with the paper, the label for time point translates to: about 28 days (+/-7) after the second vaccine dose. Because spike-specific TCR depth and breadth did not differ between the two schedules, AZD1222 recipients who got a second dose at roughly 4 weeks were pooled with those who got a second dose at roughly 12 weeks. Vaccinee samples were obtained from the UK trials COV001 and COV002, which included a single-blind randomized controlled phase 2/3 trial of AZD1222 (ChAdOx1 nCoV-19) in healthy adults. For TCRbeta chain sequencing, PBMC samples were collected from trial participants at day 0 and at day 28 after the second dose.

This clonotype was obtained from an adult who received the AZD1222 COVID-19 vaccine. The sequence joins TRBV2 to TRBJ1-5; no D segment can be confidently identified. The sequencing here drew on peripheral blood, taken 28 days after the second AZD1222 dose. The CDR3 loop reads CASSGRNQPQHF. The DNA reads TGTGCCAGCAGTGGAAGAAATCAGCCCCAGCATTTT.